This passage covers 7 T cell receptor beta chains from one sample sequenced in a study of Ad26.COV2.S vaccination and SARS-CoV-2 variants. The repertoire was sequenced with immunoSEQ multiplex PCR; TCRdb's copy has only in-frame clones and lacks some. Of some 340,000 clones listed, around four fifths were seen once; the top ten hold around 2%. Indicated treatment: around 19 received Ad26.COV2.S at low or high dose, single or two shots; roughly 5 received placebo; per-sample allocation not given. All samples were drawn on day 63, counting from the first vaccine or placebo injection. The source was peripheral blood, collected in a trial of Ad26.COV2.S vaccine versus placebo. The origin of the receptors is a person aged 18-65 years who received the Ad26.COV2.S COVID-19 vaccine or a placebo.

The chain is built from TRBV6-5 and TRBJ1-1; possibly TRBD1 for D (6 bases). This CDR3 has 13 amino acids. Germline loops: CDR1 MNHEY, CDR2 SVGAGI. Trimming took off 6 bases at V and 7 bases at J, with 15 bases between the two ends. As DNA, the CDR3 is TGTGCCAGCAGCTCAAGAGGACAGCTTGAAGCTTTCTTT. Encoded protein: CASSSRGQLEAFF.

This clone was counted between two and nine times. J is TRBJ1-5 and V is TRBV6-5; no reliable D call. V was pared by 2 bases and J by 1 base, with 6 bases between. The CDR3 totals 14 residues. The germline gives CDR1 MNHEY, CDR2 SVGAGI. CDR3 residues: CASSYDASNQPQHF. In DNA form, the CDR3 reads TGTGCCAGCAGTTACGACGCAAGCAATCAGCCCCAGCATTTT.

This chain connects TRBV2 to TRBJ1-2, with D possibly matching TRBD1 (6 bases). The CDR3 sequence is 14 residues long. V shed 4 bases and J shed 3 bases, with 12 bases lying between them. CDR1 SNHLY and CDR2 FYNNEI come from the germline V gene. CDR3 in DNA: TGTGCCAGCAGTGGAGAAGGGGGGTACTATGGCTACACCTTC. Translation: CASSGEGGYYGYTF. Looking up the rest from reference TRBV2 and TRBJ1-2 gives the full variable domain: EPEVTQTPSHQVTQMGQEVILRCVPISNHLYFYWYRQILGQKVEFLVSFYNNEISEKSEIFDDQFSVERPDGSNFTLKIRSTKLEDSAMYFCASSGEGGYYGYTFGSGTRLTVV.

For the CDR3, the DNA is TGTGCCAGCACCCCAAGCTCGGTTAATCAGCCCCAGCATTTT. This encodes CASTPSSVNQPQHF. The genes are TRBV7-2 and TRBJ1-5; D remains ambiguous. Germline CDR1 and CDR2: SGHTA and FQGNSA. The CDR3 is 14 amino acids. Trimming stripped 7 bases from V and 4 bases from J, with 14 bases between.

The genes are TRBV5-1 and TRBJ1-2; D is perhaps TRBD1 (5 bases). CDR3 length: 14 residues. The ends were cut back, 3 bases at V and 2 bases at J, with 11 bases in the middle. In germline, CDR1 is SGHRS, CDR2 YFSETQ. The CDR3 is CASSWGLRNYGYTF. The CDR3 coding sequence is TGCGCCAGCAGCTGGGGCCTTAGGAACTATGGCTACACCTTC.

The V gene is TRBV6-6, the J gene TRBJ1-5, with D possibly matching TRBD1 (5 bases). V was cut by 10 bases and J by 4 bases, with 11 bases left in between. The CDR3 loop spans 12 amino acids. Germline CDR1 is MNHNY and CDR2 is SVGAGI (reference sequence). In DNA form, the CDR3 reads TGTGCCACCTCGGAGGGGAATCAGCCCCAGCATTTT. This encodes CATSEGNQPQHF.

This chain connects TRBV19 to TRBJ1-1; maybe TRBD1 (5 bases). CDR1 and CDR2 (germline): LNHDA, SQIVND (reference sequence). Trimming took off 5 bases at V and 1 base at J, with 8 bases between the two ends. The CDR3 loop spans 13 amino acids. CDR3 sequence: CASSRGGNTEAFF. DNA of the CDR3: TGTGCCAGTAGTCGGGGGGGGAACACTGAAGCTTTCTTT.